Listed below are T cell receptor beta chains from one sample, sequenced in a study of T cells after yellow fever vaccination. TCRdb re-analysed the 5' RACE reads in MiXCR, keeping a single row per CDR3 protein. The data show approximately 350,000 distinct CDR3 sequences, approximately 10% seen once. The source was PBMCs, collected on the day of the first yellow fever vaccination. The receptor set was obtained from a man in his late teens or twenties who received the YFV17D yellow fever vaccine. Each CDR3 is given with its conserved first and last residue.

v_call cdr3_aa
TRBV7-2 CASSLRGGGSGGYTF
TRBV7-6 CASSLVGGGPRTDTQYF
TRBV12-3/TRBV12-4 CASSRFPRGTDTQYF
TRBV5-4 CASRSGSYPRGTDTQYF
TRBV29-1 CSVELPSSAQFF
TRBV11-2 CASSYPGSNEKLFF
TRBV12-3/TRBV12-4 CASSTSAGTTNTGELFF
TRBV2 CASSSSRLGDNIQYF
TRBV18 CASSSPTRYNEQFF
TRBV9 CASSVAGRDSYQETQYF
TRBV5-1 CASSPRGGAGDTQYF
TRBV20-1 CSARYRETDTQYF
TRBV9 CASSVVGGLGYGYTF
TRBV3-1 CASSQELGQAPYEQYF
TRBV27 CASSLFLGGADTQYF
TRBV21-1 CASSKLGWGEETQYF
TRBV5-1 CASSFGSTADTQYF
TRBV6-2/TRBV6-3 CASSYSGTWSRYEQYF
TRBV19 CASSIGGGENIQYF
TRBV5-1 CASPRTGAEAFF
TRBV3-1 CASSPFGGWEETQYF
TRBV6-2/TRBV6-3 CASRRGHTNTGELFF
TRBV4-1 CASSALANTEAFF
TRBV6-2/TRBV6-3 CASTREESYNSPLHF
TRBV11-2 CASSLDRARRATGELFF
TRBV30 CVGQNYYEQYF
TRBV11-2 CASSRQGGNNEQFF
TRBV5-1 CASRGGVTEAFF
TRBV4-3 CASSLSGENTEVFF
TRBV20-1 CSACRDGSSYEQYF
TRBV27 CASSFVAGGGTQYF
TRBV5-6 CASSFGLAGPGSYNEQFF
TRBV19 CASIQGAGFGVAFF
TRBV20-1 CSAQQGLDQPQHF
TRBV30 CACHAGLITDTQYF
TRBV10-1 CASSGQGAYEQYF
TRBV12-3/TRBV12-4 CASSPGWGGSPLHF
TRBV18 CASSPDARVSGGYNEQFF
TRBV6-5 CASSWQFNQPQHF
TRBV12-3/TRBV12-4 CASSLRVGMNTEAFF
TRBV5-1 CASSHTGEGANVLTF
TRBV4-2 CASSQDGAGLTEAFF
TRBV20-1 CSARGRLEGYEQFF
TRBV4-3 CASSQEQGSTEAFF
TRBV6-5 CASSYPRAESSYEQYF
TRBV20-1 CSARPQENTEAFF
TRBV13 CASSLRGGRSTGELFF
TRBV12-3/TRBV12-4 CASSYRPSPQETQYF
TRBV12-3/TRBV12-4 CASSPQGLPATYNEQFF
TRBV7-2 CASSYPSGVEGGDYSNQPQHF
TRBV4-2 CASTGTSHRTGELFF